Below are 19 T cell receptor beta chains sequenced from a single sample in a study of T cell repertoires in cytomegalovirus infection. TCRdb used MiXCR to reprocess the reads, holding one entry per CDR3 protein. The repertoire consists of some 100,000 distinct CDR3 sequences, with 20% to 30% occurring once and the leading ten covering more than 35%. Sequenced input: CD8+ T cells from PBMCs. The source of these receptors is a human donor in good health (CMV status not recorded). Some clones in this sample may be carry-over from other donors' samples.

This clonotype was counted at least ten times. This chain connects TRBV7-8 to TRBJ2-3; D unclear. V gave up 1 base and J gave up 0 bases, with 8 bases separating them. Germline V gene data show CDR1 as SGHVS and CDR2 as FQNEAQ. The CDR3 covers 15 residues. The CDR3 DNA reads TGTGCCAGCAGCTTAGGAGCACAGAGCACAGATACGCAGTATTTT. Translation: CASSLGAQSTDTQYF. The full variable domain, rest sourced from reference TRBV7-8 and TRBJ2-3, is GAGVSQSPRYKVAKRGQDVALRCDPISGHVSLFWYQQALGQGPEFLTYFQNEAQLDKSGLPSDRFFAERPEGSVSTLKIQRTQQEDSAVYLCASSLGAQSTDTQYFGPGTRLTVL.

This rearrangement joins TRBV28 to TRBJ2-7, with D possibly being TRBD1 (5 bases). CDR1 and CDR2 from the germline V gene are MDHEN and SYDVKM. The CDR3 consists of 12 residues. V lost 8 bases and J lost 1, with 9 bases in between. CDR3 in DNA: TGTGCCAGCTCAGGGTTTTCCTACGAGCAGTACTTC. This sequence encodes CASSGFSYEQYF.

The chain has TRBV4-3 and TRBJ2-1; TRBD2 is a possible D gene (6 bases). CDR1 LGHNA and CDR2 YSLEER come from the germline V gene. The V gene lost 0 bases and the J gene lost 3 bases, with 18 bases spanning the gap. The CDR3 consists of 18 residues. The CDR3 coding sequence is TGCGCCAGCAGCCAAGATAGCGGCGGACTGCCTCTCTACAATGAGCAGTTCTTC. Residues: CASSQDSGGLPLYNEQFF.

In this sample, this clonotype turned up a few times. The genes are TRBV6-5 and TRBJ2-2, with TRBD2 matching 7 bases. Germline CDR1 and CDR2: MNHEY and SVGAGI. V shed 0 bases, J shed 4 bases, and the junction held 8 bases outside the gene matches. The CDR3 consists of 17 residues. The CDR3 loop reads CASSYSAGETPTGELFF. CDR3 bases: TGTGCCAGCAGTTACTCGGCGGGAGAAACCCCCACCGGGGAGCTGTTTTTT.

The CDR3 reads CASSEFGTGVTEAFF. In DNA form, the CDR3 reads TGTGCCAGCAGTGAATTCGGGACAGGGGTCACTGAAGCTTTCTTT. V and J are TRBV25-1 and TRBJ1-1; 10 bases align to TRBD1. V was pared by 1 base and J by 4 bases, with 3 bases of the junction left unmatched. Germline loops: CDR1 MGHDK, CDR2 SYGVNS. There are 15 residues in the CDR3.

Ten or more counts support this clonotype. The CDR3 protein is CASSLGATRSTDTQYF. The CDR3 DNA sequence: TGTGCCAGCAGCCTCGGTGCGACTAGAAGTACAGATACGCAGTATTTT. The chain is built from TRBV7-9 and TRBJ2-3, with a possible D match to TRBD2 (6 bases). There are 16 residues in the CDR3. Germline V CDR1 and CDR2: SEHNR, FQNEAQ (reference sequence). Deletions cut 5 bases from V and 3 bases from J, with 18 bases between.

The CDR3 here is CSARDSKRSYNEQFF. CDR3 in DNA: TGCAGTGCTAGAGATAGTAAGCGGTCCTACAATGAGCAGTTCTTC. J is TRBJ2-1 and V is TRBV20-1, with D possibly being TRBD2 (5 bases). Trimming pared 0 bases from V and 1 base from J, leaving 10 bases between. Per germline, CDR1 DFQATT and CDR2 SNEGSKA (reference sequence). The CDR3 sequence is 15 residues long.

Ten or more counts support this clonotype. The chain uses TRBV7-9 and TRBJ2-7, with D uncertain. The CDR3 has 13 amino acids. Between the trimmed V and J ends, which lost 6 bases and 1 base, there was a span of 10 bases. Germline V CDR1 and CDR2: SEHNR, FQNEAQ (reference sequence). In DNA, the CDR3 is TGTGCCAGCAGTTCCGGAGAGTCCTACGAGCAGTACTTC. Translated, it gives CASSSGESYEQYF.

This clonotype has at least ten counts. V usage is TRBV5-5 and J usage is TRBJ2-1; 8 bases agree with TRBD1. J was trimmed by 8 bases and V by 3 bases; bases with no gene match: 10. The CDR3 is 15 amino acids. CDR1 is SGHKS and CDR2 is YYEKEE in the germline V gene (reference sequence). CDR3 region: CASSSPQGAMDEQFF. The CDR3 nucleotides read TGTGCCAGCAGCTCTCCCCAGGGGGCTATGGATGAGCAGTTCTTC.

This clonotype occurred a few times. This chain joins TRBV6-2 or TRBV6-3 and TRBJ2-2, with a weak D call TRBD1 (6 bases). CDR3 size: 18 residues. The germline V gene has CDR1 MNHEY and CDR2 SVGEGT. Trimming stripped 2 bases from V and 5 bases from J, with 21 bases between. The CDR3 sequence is CASSYLTLRTAITGELFF. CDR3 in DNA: TGTGCCAGCAGTTACCTCACCCTCCGGACAGCGATTACCGGGGAGCTGTTTTTT.

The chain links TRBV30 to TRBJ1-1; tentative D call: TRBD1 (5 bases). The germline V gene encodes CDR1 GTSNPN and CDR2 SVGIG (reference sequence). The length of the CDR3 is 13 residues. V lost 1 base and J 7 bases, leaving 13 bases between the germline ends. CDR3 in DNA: TGTGCCTGGAGTGAAGGGGATGGGATTGAAGCTTTCTTT. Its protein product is CAWSEGDGIEAFF. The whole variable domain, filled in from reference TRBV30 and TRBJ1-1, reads SQTIHQWPATLVQPVGSPLSLECTVEGTSNPNLYWYRQAAGRGLQLLFYSVGIGQISSEVPQNLSASRPQDRQFILSSKKLLLSDSGFYLCAWSEGDGIEAFFGQGTRLTVV.

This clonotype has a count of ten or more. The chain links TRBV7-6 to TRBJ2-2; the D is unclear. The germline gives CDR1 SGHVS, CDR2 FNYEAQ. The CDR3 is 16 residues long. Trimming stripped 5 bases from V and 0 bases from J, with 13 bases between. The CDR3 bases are TGTGCCAGCAGCCCCCGTGCCAACGCGAACACCGGGGAGCTGTTTTTT. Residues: CASSPRANANTGELFF.

The CDR3 loop reads CASSLGDRGFGTYEQYF. As DNA, the CDR3 is TGTGCCAGCAGCTTAGGGGACAGGGGTTTTGGGACCTACGAGCAGTACTTC. The J gene is TRBJ2-7, the V gene TRBV7-6, with 10 bases lining up with TRBD1. The CDR3 runs to 17 residues. The junction had 8 bases not matched to a gene; V was cut back by 1 base and J by 2 bases. The V gene's germline CDR1 is SGHVS and CDR2 FNYEAQ.

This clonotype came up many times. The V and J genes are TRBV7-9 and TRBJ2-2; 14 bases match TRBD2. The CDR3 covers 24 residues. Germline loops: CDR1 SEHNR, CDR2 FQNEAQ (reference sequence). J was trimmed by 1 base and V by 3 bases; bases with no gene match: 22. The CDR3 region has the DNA TGTGCCAGCAGCTTCGGGGACAGGACCTCCGGGACTAGCGGGAGCGTACGGAACACCGGGGAGCTGTTTTTT. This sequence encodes CASSFGDRTSGTSGSVRNTGELFF.

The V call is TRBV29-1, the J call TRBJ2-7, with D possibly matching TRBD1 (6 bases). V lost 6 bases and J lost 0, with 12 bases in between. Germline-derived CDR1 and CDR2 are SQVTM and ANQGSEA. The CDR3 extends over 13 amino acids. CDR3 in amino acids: CSVNSGHSYEQYF. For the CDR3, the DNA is TGCAGCGTCAATTCGGGACACTCCTACGAGCAGTACTTC.

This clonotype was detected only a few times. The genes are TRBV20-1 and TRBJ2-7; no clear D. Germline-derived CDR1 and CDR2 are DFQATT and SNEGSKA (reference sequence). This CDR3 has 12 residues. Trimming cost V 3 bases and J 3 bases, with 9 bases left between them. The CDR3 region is CSASYHSYEQYF. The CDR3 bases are TGCAGTGCTAGTTACCACAGCTACGAGCAGTACTTC.

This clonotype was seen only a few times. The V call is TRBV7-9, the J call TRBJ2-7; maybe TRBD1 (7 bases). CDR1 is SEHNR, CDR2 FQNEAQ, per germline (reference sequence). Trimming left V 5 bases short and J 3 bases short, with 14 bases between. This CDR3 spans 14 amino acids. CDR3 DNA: TGTGCCAGCAGCCAGGGGGGACCAGTCTACGAGCAGTACTTC. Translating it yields CASSQGGPVYEQYF.

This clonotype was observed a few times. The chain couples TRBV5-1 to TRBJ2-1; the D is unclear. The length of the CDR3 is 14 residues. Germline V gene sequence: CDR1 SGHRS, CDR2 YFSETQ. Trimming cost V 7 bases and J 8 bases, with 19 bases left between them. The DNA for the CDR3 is TGCGCCAGCGCTCGCGAGGCGACATTACATGAGCAGTTCTTC. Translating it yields CASAREATLHEQFF.

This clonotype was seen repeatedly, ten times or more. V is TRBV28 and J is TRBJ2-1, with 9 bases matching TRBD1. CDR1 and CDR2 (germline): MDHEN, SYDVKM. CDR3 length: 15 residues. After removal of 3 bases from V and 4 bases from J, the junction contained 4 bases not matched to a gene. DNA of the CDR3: TGTGCCAGCAGTTTGAGGGACAGGGTGTACAATGAGCAGTTCTTC. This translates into CASSLRDRVYNEQFF.